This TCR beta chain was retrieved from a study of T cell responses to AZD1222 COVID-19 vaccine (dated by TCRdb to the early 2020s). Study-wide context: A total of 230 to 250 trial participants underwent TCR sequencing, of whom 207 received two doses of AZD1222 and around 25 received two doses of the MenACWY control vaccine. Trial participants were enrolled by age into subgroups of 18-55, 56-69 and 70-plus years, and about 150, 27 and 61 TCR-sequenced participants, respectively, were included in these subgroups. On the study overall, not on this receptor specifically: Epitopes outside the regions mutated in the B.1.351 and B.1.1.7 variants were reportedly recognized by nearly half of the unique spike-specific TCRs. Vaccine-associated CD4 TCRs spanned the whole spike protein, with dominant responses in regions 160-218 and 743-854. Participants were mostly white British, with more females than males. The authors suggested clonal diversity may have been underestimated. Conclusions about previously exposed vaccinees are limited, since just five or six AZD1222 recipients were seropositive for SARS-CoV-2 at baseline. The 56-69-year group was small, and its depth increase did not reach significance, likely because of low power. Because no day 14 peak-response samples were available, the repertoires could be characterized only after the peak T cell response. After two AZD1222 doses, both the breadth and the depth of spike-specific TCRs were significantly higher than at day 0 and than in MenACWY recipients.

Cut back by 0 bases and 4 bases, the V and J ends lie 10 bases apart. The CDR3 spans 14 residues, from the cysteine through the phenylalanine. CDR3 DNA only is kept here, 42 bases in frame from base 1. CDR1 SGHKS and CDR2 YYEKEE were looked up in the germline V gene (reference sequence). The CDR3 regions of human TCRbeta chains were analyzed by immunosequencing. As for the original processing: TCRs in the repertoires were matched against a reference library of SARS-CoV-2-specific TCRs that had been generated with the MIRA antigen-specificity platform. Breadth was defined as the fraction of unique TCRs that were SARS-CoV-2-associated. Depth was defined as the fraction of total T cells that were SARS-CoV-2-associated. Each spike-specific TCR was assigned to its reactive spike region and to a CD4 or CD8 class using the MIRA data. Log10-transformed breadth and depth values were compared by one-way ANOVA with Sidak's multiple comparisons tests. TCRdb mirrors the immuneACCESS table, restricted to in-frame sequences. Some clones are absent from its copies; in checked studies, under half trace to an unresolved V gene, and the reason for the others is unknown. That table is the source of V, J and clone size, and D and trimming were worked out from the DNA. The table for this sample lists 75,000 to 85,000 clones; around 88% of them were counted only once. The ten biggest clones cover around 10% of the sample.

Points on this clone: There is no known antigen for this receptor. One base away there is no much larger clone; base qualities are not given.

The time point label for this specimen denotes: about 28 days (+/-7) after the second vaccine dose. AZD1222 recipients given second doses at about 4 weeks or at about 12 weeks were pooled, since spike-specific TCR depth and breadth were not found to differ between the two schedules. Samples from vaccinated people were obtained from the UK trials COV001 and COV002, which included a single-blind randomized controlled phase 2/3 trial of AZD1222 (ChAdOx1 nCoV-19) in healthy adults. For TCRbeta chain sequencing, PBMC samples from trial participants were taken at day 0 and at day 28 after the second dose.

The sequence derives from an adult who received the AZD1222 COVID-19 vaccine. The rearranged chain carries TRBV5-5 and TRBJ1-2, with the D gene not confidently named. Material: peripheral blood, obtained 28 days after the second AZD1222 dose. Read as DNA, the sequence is TGTGCCAGCAGCTTGGCGAAAAAAGCCTATGGCTACACCTTC. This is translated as CASSLAKKAYGYTF.